The entry below gives a single T cell receptor beta chain sequence along with its context. This clonotype showed up many times. The antigen this receptor binds is unknown. Base qualities are not provided; no much larger clone lies one nucleotide away. Ophthalmopathy patients had moderately to severely active disease, Clinical Activity Score of at least 3, NOSPECS grade of at least 4, and duration under 3 months. Any patient with an uncontrolled infection, another autoimmune disease, pregnancy or lactation was excluded. Diagnoses were based on clinical symptoms, serum thyroxine and TRAb, thyroid ultrasound and orbital computed tomography. PBMCs were isolated from approximately 10 ml of fresh peripheral blood by Ficoll-Paque density gradient centrifugation. Total RNA was extracted using Trizol reagent, and RNA quality was assessed on an Agilent 2100 Bioanalyzer. The sample comes from a study of T cells in Graves' hyperthyroidism and ophthalmopathy (dated 2019 in TCRdb). Concerning the study at large: Peripheral blood samples were taken at initial diagnosis, before any treatment was given. To identify TCR V-J signatures that set the groups apart, the researchers used a discovery cohort of 100 patients, made up of 40 to 45 with Graves' ophthalmopathy and some 58 with stable Graves' hyperthyroidism. Prospective prediction of ophthalmopathy was tested in an independent validation cohort of 18 to 20 hyperthyroidism patients and roughly 16 patients who later progressed to ophthalmopathy. The 100 discovery patients were randomly split 7:3 into training and test sets. Thyroid tissue and blood T-cell repertoires from about 6 Graves' hyperthyroidism patients were also compared in the study. Once sampling was done, hyperthyroidism patients were given methimazole at a starting dose of 30 mg daily, whereas ophthalmopathy patients were given high-dose intravenous methylprednisolone. According to the paper, TCR Vbeta CDR3 sequencing was carried out on roughly 130 peripheral blood samples, which came from approximately 41 ophthalmopathy, roughly 75 hyperthyroidism and 17 progressor patients.

TCR beta CDR3 regions were amplified from RNA transcripts. The TCR CDR3 was subjected to a first round of RT-PCR using the HTBI primer set and the Qiagen OneStep RT-PCR kit. Libraries were constructed in a second round of multiplex PCR, after which size selection and purification were carried out. Sequencing of the libraries was done on an Illumina HiSeq2000 using paired-end 100 bp reads. In the paper's pipeline: Raw data were processed with SOAPnuke, discarding reads with adapters, uncalled bases, mean Phred below 15, or no exact constant-primer or identifier match. COPE v1.2.5 was used to merge high-quality paired reads, and clonotypes were defined as unique nucleotide sequences. Clonotypes were aligned to IMGT TRBV, TRBD and TRBJ reference segments using MiTCR v1.1. Only V-J combinations with frequency above 0.0001, covering about 99% of repertoires, were analysed. A TCS score was defined as the ratio of F50 (clonal expansion) to E x V (chaos), with BLOSUM62-based TCRdist applied between CDR3 peptides within each V-J. Welch's t-statistics and random forest reduced roughly 530 V-J features to roughly 13, which were used in a naive Bayes classifier (R e1071). Using fastp at Q25 and MiXCR, TCRdb reprocessed the public reads and kept productive beta chains. When rows share a CDR3 protein, they turn into one entry using the most common DNA and genes. These V and J calls rely on TCRdb rather than the paper's analysis. Across this sample there are about 640,000 distinct CDR3 sequences, with around 21% seen only once. Approximately 30% of the sample belongs to the ten largest clones.

Beyond this particular receptor, the publication reports: Sample size was not statistically predetermined, and blinding of investigators to group allocation was not performed. In cross-validation, a model built on a 13 V-J signature told ophthalmopathy apart from stable hyperthyroidism with less than 90% sensitivity and roughly 81% specificity, and in testing the same model reached 80%/75%. In validation, the model predicted progression to ophthalmopathy with 55% to 71% sensitivity and 72% to 85% specificity, a median of about 6 months before onset. Most expanded thyroid clonotypes (frequency above 0.001) were also found in blood, which suggests that blood repertoires may mirror thyroid immune responses.

Measured from the cysteine to the phenylalanine, the CDR3 is 15 residues long. The read is trimmed to its CDR3 DNA, 45 bases read in frame from base 1. The germline V gene (reference sequence) yields GTSNPN for CDR1 and SVGIG for CDR2. V drops 0 bases and J drops 2 bases, leaving 8 bases in between. This chain is built from TRBV30 and TRBJ2-6; a tentative D call is TRBD2 (7 bases match). The specimen was blood. This sequence was found in a man younger than 45 with Graves' ophthalmopathy. The CDR3 protein sequence reads: CAWSVGGAGANVLTF. The DNA sequence follows: TGTGCCTGGAGTGTAGGGGGGGCTGGGGCCAACGTCCTGACTTTC.